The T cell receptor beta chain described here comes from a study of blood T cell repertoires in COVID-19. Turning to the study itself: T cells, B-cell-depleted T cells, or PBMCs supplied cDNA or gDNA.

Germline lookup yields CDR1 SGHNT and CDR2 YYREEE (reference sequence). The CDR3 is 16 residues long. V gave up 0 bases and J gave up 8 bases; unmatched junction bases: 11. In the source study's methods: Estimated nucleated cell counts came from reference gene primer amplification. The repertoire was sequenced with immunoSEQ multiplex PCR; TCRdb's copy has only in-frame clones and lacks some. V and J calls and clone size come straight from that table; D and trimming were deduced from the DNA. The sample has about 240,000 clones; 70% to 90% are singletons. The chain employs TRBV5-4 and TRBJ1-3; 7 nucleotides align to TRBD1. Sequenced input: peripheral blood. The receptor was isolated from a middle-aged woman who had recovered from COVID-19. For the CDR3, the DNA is TGTGCCAGCAGCTTGGCAGACAGCCCCAGGGGGGACACCATATATTTT. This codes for CASSLADSPRGDTIYF.